This record covers a single T cell receptor beta chain. Its antigen is as yet unknown. TCR beta cDNA libraries included unique molecular identifiers. TCRdb independently ran MiXCR on the PCR reads; one entry per CDR3 protein. The sample includes almost 700,000 distinct CDR3 sequences, over 45% of them seen just once. The record originates from a study of post-analysis software for immune sequencing data. Study-level results: Normalized Chao1 diversity was significantly lower in multiple sclerosis patients than in controls.

Sequenced sample: blood. This clonotype originated in a girl aged 2-10 years with multiple sclerosis.

The CDR3 loop is CASSLAGTSVHEQFF. CDR3 nucleotides: TGTGCCAGCAGCTTAGCGGGGACTAGCGTTCATGAGCAGTTCTTC. The J gene is TRBJ2-1, the V gene TRBV7-2, with 10 bases identical to TRBD2. Trimming cost V 0 bases and J 8 bases; bases outside gene matches: 4. This CDR3 has 15 amino acids. CDR1 is SGHTA, CDR2 FQGNSA, per germline.